Given below is one TCR beta chain in context. The antigen remains undetermined. The data were taken from a study of T cell responses to AZD1222 COVID-19 vaccine. Germline values: CDR1 SQVTM, CDR2 ANQGSEA. CDR3 length: 13 residues. Trimming removed 5 bases at V and 5 bases at J, with 15 bases between. Study-level findings and limits: Among those given AZD1222, only six or seven were seropositive at baseline. Most donors were white British, females outnumbered males, and clonal diversity was possibly underestimated. With dominance at 160-218 and 743-854, vaccine-associated CD4 TCRs spanned spike. Variant regions that are unmutated are reportedly the target of nearly half of spike-specific TCRs.

Generated by immunoSEQ multiplex PCR, the TCRdb table keeps only in-frame clones and is missing some. The top ten clones hold 3.5% to 4.5% of a sample with 100,000 to 150,000 clones, 88% of them seen once. This chain links TRBV29-1 with TRBJ1-1; possible D gene TRBD1, 6 bases. This sequence was found in an adult in good health. The sample was peripheral blood, taken on day 0 of AZD1222 vaccination. The CDR3 DNA reads as TGCAGCGTTTTTAGGGGGATAGGTACTGAAGCTTTCTTT. It yields the protein CSVFRGIGTEAFF.